This T cell receptor beta chain is from a study of post-analysis software for immune sequencing data. Unique molecular identifiers were carried by the TCR beta cDNA libraries. Each sample of about 1 to 10 million input T cells yielded about 500,000 cDNA molecules, so each molecule approximated one T cell. TCRdb used MiXCR to reprocess the PCR reads, holding one entry per CDR3 protein. The data contain some 260,000 distinct CDR3 sequences, 36% of them singletons. This clonotype was found a few times. Antigen specificity is unknown. This CDR3 has 16 residues. CDR1 is MNHNS and CDR2 is SASEGT in the germline V gene. Deletions cut 4 bases from V and 0 bases from J, with 13 bases between. Study-wide findings and caveats: Among multiple sclerosis patients, normalized Chao1 diversity was significantly below that of controls. TRBV segments more frequent in patients than in controls numbered roughly 5 and included TRBV5-6, TRBV5-1 and TRBV20-1.

The clonotype comes from a girl aged 10-17 years with multiple sclerosis. The J gene is TRBJ2-1, the V gene TRBV6-1, with D possibly being TRBD2 (7 bases). Sequencing used blood. The CDR3 DNA reads as TGTGCCAGCAGTGTACAGGGAGGGAGCTCCTACAATGAGCAGTTCTTC. It yields the protein CASSVQGGSSYNEQFF.